Each of the 15 T cell receptor beta chains below was sequenced from the same sample in a study of identical twins. MiXCR, applied by TCRdb to the 5' RACE reads, yields one record per CDR3 protein. The sample consists of about 530,000 distinct CDR3 sequences, 20% to 25% of them appearing once. The data also belong to a second study, concerning yellow fever vaccine responses in identical twins.

The sequenced sample was CD4+ T cells sorted from blood. Receptor source: a woman younger than 30 in good health.

The chain recombines TRBV3-1 with TRBJ2-6; D is unresolved. V was trimmed by 0 bases and J by 0 bases, leaving 9 bases between them. The CDR3 length is 17 residues. Germline loops: CDR1 LGHDT, CDR2 YNNKEL (reference sequence). The CDR3 DNA reads as TGTGCCAGCAGCCAAGAAAGTGAGTTCTCTGGGGCCAACGTCCTGACTTTC. Encoded protein: CASSQESEFSGANVLTF.

The sample holds a few counts of this clonotype. The chain uses TRBV5-1 and TRBJ2-7; D is unclear. CDR3 size: 16 residues. From germline, CDR1 is SGHRS and CDR2 YFSETQ. Trimming removed 0 bases from V and 3 bases from J, with 16 bases in between. CDR3 sequence (DNA): TGCGCCAGCAGCTTGGCCAGTCCAGGCCCCCGCTACGAGCAGTACTTC. It specifies CASSLASPGPRYEQYF.

The chain's CDR3 is CSVEGPPTDTQYF. DNA of the CDR3: TGCAGCGTTGAAGGGCCTCCCACAGATACGCAGTATTTT. V usage is TRBV29-1 and J usage is TRBJ2-3; D not resolved. This CDR3 region has 13 residues. Germline values: CDR1 SQVTM, CDR2 ANQGSEA. V shed 1 base and J shed 2 bases, with 7 bases lying between them.

The chain recombines TRBV20-1 with TRBJ1-5; perhaps TRBD1 as D (5 bases). The CDR3 totals 13 residues. Germline loops: CDR1 DFQATT, CDR2 SNEGSKA (reference sequence). The CDR3 here is CSAGGGGNQPQHF. The CDR3 nucleotides read TGCAGCGCGGGTGGAGGGGGCAATCAGCCCCAGCATTTT.

The chain employs TRBV20-1 and TRBJ1-4; 7 nucleotides line up with TRBD1. V dropped 6 bases and J dropped 8; count of bases not matched to a gene: 3. There are 11 residues in the CDR3. In germline, CDR1 is DFQATT, CDR2 SNEGSKA (reference sequence). This chain's CDR3 is CSARTGEKLFF. CDR3 coding DNA: TGCAGTGCCAGGACAGGAGAAAAACTGTTTTTT.

This clonotype was seen many times. The CDR3: CASMPSGGTGSPLHF. The CDR3 DNA follows: TGTGCCAGCATGCCTTCGGGGGGGACGGGTTCACCCCTCCACTTT. The chain combines TRBV2 with TRBJ1-6, with D possibly TRBD1 on 5 matching bases. The V and J ends lost 7 bases and 9 bases respectively, with 19 bases between them. CDR3 length: 15 amino acids. In germline, CDR1 is SNHLY, CDR2 FYNNEI.

The V gene is TRBV7-2, the J gene TRBJ2-1, with D tentatively TRBD1 or TRBD2 (5 bases each). V lost 6 bases, J lost 0 bases, and 9 bases lay in between. Per germline, CDR1 SGHTA and CDR2 FQGNSA. This CDR3 is 14 amino acids long. The CDR3 here is CASRGRSSYNEQFF. The CDR3 bases are TGTGCCAGCAGGGGACGGAGCTCCTACAATGAGCAGTTCTTC.

The gene calls are TRBV27 and TRBJ1-6; D not resolved. V lost 10 bases and J 8 bases, leaving 12 bases between the germline ends. CDR3 length: 12 residues. Germline assignment: CDR1 MNHEY and CDR2 SMNVEV (reference sequence). The DNA for the CDR3 is TGTGCCACCAGGACCCAATATTCACCCCTCCACTTT. Protein product: CATRTQYSPLHF.

The chain uses TRBV20-1 and TRBJ2-3; TRBD2 agrees at 14 bases. The V gene's germline CDR1 is DFQATT and CDR2 SNEGSKA (reference sequence). The CDR3 runs to 20 residues. Trimming at V came to 6 bases and at J to 7 bases, leaving 24 bases not matched to a gene. In DNA, the CDR3 is TGCAGTGCACCGATCGTAAGACCCGGGACTAGCGGGAGATTGTCATATACGCAGTATTTT. It yields the protein CSAPIVRPGTSGRLSYTQYF.

This clonotype was found a few times. The chain is built from TRBV5-1 and TRBJ2-1; 8 nucleotides align to TRBD2. The CDR3 length is 17 residues. From germline, CDR1 is SGHRS and CDR2 YFSETQ. V trimming: 0 bases; J trimming: 4 bases; junction bases outside the gene matches: 9. CDR3 in amino acids: CASSLEIRTSSYNEQFF. DNA of the CDR3: TGCGCCAGCAGCTTGGAAATTAGGACTAGCTCTTACAATGAGCAGTTCTTC.

The chain employs TRBV6-1 and TRBJ2-1; D is uncertain. Trimming stripped 6 bases from V and 7 bases from J, with 13 bases between. Germline V gives CDR1 MNHNS, CDR2 SASEGT. The CDR3 spans 13 residues. CDR3 region: CASSNRPGNEQFF. The CDR3 DNA follows: TGTGCCAGCAGCAACCGCCCGGGTAATGAGCAGTTCTTC.

This chain connects TRBV24-1 to TRBJ2-1, with 8 bases fitting TRBD2. J was trimmed by 9 bases and V by 4 bases; bases with no gene match: 16. The length of the CDR3 is 17 residues. From germline, CDR1 is KGHDR and CDR2 SFDVKD. CDR3 residues: CATSDTAGPGLGSEQFF. CDR3 DNA: TGTGCCACCAGTGACACCGCTGGCCCGGGACTAGGCAGTGAGCAGTTCTTC.

The genes are TRBV7-3 and TRBJ2-1, with 7 bases matching TRBD2. V shed 0 bases, J shed 4 bases, and the junction held 30 bases outside the gene matches. The germline gives CDR1 SGHTA, CDR2 FQGTGA. CDR3 length equals 24 residues. CDR3 bases: TGTGCCAGCAGCTTAACGAAAAGTATGCTGTATTCGGCTAGCGGAGTTCTCTTTTACAATGAGCAGTTCTTC. The encoded protein is CASSLTKSMLYSASGVLFYNEQFF. The variable domain in full, completed from reference TRBV7-3 and TRBJ2-1, reads GAGVSQTPSNKVTEKGKYVELRCDPISGHTALYWYRQSLGQGPEFLIYFQGTGAADDSGLPNDRFFAVRPEGSVSTLKIQRTERGDSAVYLCASSLTKSMLYSASGVLFYNEQFFGPGTRLTVL.

As DNA, the CDR3 is TGTGCCAGCGTCCCCACCTCTAGCACAGATACGCAGTATTTT. Translated: CASVPTSSTDTQYF. V and J are TRBV6-1 and TRBJ2-3; D gene uncertain. The CDR3 spans 14 residues. V shed 8 bases and J shed 0 bases, with 12 bases lying between them. Germline CDR1 MNHNS, CDR2 SASEGT.

The rearrangement joins TRBV24-1 to TRBJ2-3; D unclear. Germline values: CDR1 KGHDR, CDR2 SFDVKD. The CDR3 runs to 13 residues. Trimming pared 4 bases from V and 6 bases from J, leaving 10 bases between. CDR3 DNA: TGTGCCACCAGTGAACCTGGACCGGATACGCAGTATTTT. It specifies CATSEPGPDTQYF.